The 27 T cell receptor beta chains below were found in one sample sequenced in a study of T-cell memory formation after mild COVID-19. TCRdb re-analysed the 5' RACE reads in MiXCR, keeping a single row per CDR3 protein. Of under 250,000 distinct CDR3 sequences in the sample, around 25% were seen once. Source material: PBMCs or a T cell subset sorted from them (not recorded which). The receptors stem from an adult woman who had mild COVID-19 (a few samples of this study predate the infection). Cell type and time point are not known.

This chain uses TRBV10-3 with TRBJ2-1, with 8 bases fitting TRBD2. Germline CDR1 ENHRY, CDR2 SYGVKD. Trimming took 0 bases from V and 13 from J; bases not matched to a gene: 8. This CDR3 comprises 14 residues. CDR3 sequence: CAISESAGGADQFF. CDR3 coding DNA: TGTGCCATCAGTGAGTCTGCCGGGGGGGCCGATCAGTTCTTC.

Only a few counts were recorded for this clonotype. Just one base apart from a much larger clone, this may be a read error. J is TRBJ2-1 and V is TRBV4-3, with 13 bases aligning to TRBD2. CDR1 and CDR2 from the germline V gene are LGHNA and YSLEER. The CDR3 is made up of 18 amino acids. Losses at the gene ends were 3 bases for V and 8 bases for J; bases not matched to a gene: 13. Here the CDR3 DNA reads TGCGCCAGCAGCCACGATCATCCAGGGACTAGCGGGATCGATGAGCAGTTCTTC. Translated: CASSHDHPGTSGIDEQFF.

This clonotype was counted once. V is TRBV4-1 and J is TRBJ1-5; 7 bases map to TRBD1. The germline gives CDR1 MGHRA, CDR2 YSYEKL. The CDR3 length is 16 residues. Trimming took 3 bases from V and 0 from J; bases not matched to a gene: 5. CDR3 region: CASSHAGTVSNQPQHF. The CDR3 DNA reads as TGCGCCAGCAGCCATGCGGGGACAGTTAGCAATCAGCCCCAGCATTTT.

This chain connects TRBV5-4 to TRBJ1-6; unclear D gene. V was cut by 3 bases and J by 10 bases, with 14 bases left in between. This CDR3 contains 14 residues. CDR1 SGHNT and CDR2 YYREEE come from the germline V gene (reference sequence). The CDR3 sequence: CASSSRVGNSPLHF. Here the CDR3 DNA reads TGTGCCAGCAGCTCCCGGGTGGGGAACTCACCCCTCCACTTT.

The chain recombines TRBV5-4 with TRBJ2-7, with D possibly TRBD1 on 6 matching bases. From germline, CDR1 is SGHNT and CDR2 YYREEE (reference sequence). CDR3 length: 14 amino acids. Trimming took off 1 base at V and 2 bases at J, with 10 bases between the two ends. The CDR3 protein is CASSLRTDPYEQYF. CDR3 coding DNA: TGTGCCAGCAGCTTGAGGACAGATCCCTACGAGCAGTACTTC.

This clonotype occurred a few times. The chain couples TRBV6-6 to TRBJ2-3, with 9 positions matching TRBD2. There are 17 residues in the CDR3. Germline V gene data show CDR1 as MNHNY and CDR2 as SVGAGI (reference sequence). V shed 2 bases and J 3 bases; nucleotides not matched to a gene: 9. The CDR3 here is CASSYRNIAGETDTQYF. CDR3 bases: TGTGCCAGCAGTTACCGAAACATAGCGGGAGAAACAGATACGCAGTATTTT.

This clonotype was counted a few times. The rearrangement links TRBV7-9 to TRBJ2-7; 12 bases are shared with TRBD2. CDR1 and CDR2 (germline): SEHNR, FQNEAQ (reference sequence). V trimming: 4 bases; J trimming: 7 bases; junction bases outside the gene matches: 8. The CDR3 runs 15 residues. CDR3: CASSSPLAGGQEQYF. Written as DNA, the CDR3 is TGTGCCAGCAGCTCCCCCCTAGCGGGGGGGCAGGAGCAGTACTTC.

This chain uses TRBV5-6 with TRBJ1-2, with D hard to call. From germline, CDR1 is SGHDT and CDR2 YYEEEE. The CDR3 sequence is 13 residues long. Trimming removed 0 bases at V and 8 bases at J, with 11 bases between. CDR3 in DNA: TGTGCCAGCAGCTTGGGGCCGACCGAGGGCTACACCTTC. Translating it yields CASSLGPTEGYTF.

This clonotype has a handful of counts. The genes are TRBV6-5 and TRBJ2-5; 7 bases fit TRBD1. The CDR3 extends over 14 amino acids. Per the germline V gene, CDR1 is MNHEY and CDR2 is SVGAGI. With V trimmed by 5 bases and J by 3 bases, 6 bases remained unmatched. The chain's CDR3 is CASSPTTGKETQYF. DNA for the CDR3: TGTGCCAGCAGTCCGACGACAGGGAAAGAGACCCAGTACTTC.

This clonotype has more than one count but fewer than ten. This chain joins TRBV6-2 or TRBV6-3 and TRBJ2-1, with 11 positions matching TRBD2. Germline V CDR1 and CDR2: MNHEY, SVGEGT. V lost 5 bases and J lost 4; bases outside the gene matches: 4. The CDR3 loop spans 15 amino acids. As DNA, the CDR3 is TGTGCCAGCAGTCCGGGACTAGCGGTATACAATGAGCAGTTCTTC. Residues: CASSPGLAVYNEQFF.

The genes are TRBV6-1 and TRBJ1-1, with TRBD1 as a possible D gene (5 bases). The CDR3 runs to 14 residues. V lost 0 bases and J lost 6, with 11 bases in between. Germline V gene data show CDR1 as MNHNS and CDR2 as SASEGT. The CDR3: CASSEAWQGSEAFF. The CDR3 bases are TGTGCCAGCAGTGAAGCGTGGCAGGGTTCTGAAGCTTTCTTT.

This clonotype was picked up a small number of times. The chain recombines TRBV12-3 or TRBV12-4 with TRBJ2-1, with a tentative D call TRBD2 (6 bases). This CDR3 comprises 13 residues. V was trimmed by 9 bases and J by 2 bases, leaving 11 bases between them. CDR3 in DNA: TGTGCCAGTCGGACTACTCCCTACAATGAGCAGTTCTTC. The encoded protein is CASRTTPYNEQFF.

The chain combines TRBV16 with TRBJ2-7; D not resolved. CDR1 KGHSY and CDR2 FQNENV come from the germline V gene. The CDR3 has 14 residues. Trimming removed 5 bases from V and 5 bases from J, with 16 bases in between. Written as DNA, the CDR3 is TGTGCCAGCAGCGTAAGGGCTAGTACCCACGAGCAGTACTTC. It encodes CASSVRASTHEQYF.

In its sample, this clonotype was seen once. The rearrangement joins TRBV6-5 to TRBJ2-1; a weak D match, TRBD1 (5 bases). CDR1 is MNHEY, CDR2 SVGAGI, per germline. The V end lost 6 bases, the J end lost 3 bases, and 9 bases lay between the germline ends. The CDR3 runs 13 residues. CDR3 DNA sequence: TGTGCCAGCAGGACGACAGTCTACAATGAGCAGTTCTTC. Translated: CASRTTVYNEQFF.

A few counts support this clonotype. The gene calls are TRBV24-1 and TRBJ2-7; D remains unclear. The CDR3 is 14 amino acids. Germline loops: CDR1 KGHDR, CDR2 SFDVKD. Trimming cost V 2 bases and J 7 bases, with 14 bases left between them. CDR3 sequence (DNA): TGTGCCACCAGTGATTGGACCGGAGCAGGAGAGCAGTACTTC. Its translation: CATSDWTGAGEQYF.

The chain combines TRBV6-1 with TRBJ2-5; D is unclear. Trimming took off 5 bases at V and 6 bases at J, with 10 bases between the two ends. From germline, CDR1 is MNHNS and CDR2 SASEGT. The CDR3 extends over 12 amino acids. This CDR3 is CASSLLAQTQYF. CDR3 nucleotide sequence: TGTGCCAGCAGTTTGTTGGCGCAGACCCAGTACTTC.

V and J are TRBV2 and TRBJ1-3, with 7 bases aligning to TRBD1. The CDR3 covers 14 residues. V was pared by 8 bases and J by 3 bases, with 7 bases of the junction left unmatched. From germline, CDR1 is SNHLY and CDR2 FYNNEI. CDR3 amino acids: CASGKGAGGNTIYF. CDR3 sequence (DNA): TGTGCCAGCGGGAAGGGGGCCGGTGGAAACACCATATATTTT.

This clonotype was seen only a few times. This sequence joins TRBV7-2 and TRBJ2-2, with a weak D call TRBD2 (6 bases). Germline V lookup: CDR1 SGHTA, CDR2 FQGNSA. This CDR3 spans 17 amino acids. Between the trimmed V and J ends, which lost 2 bases and 1 base, there was a span of 14 bases. The CDR3 loop is CASSLPRVGLNTGELFF. CDR3 nucleotide sequence: TGTGCCAGCAGCTTACCCCGGGTGGGACTGAACACCGGGGAGCTGTTTTTT.

This clonotype occurred many times. The rearrangement joins TRBV4-1 to TRBJ2-5; D remains unclear. The CDR3 runs 13 residues. Germline V gene data show CDR1 as MGHRA and CDR2 as YSYEKL. V dropped 1 base and J dropped 5 bases, with 8 bases sitting between them. The CDR3 coding sequence is TGCGCCAGCAGCCAAGGTGGGCTCGAGACCCAGTACTTC. As protein: CASSQGGLETQYF.

This sequence joins TRBV2 and TRBJ2-2; no definite D call. Trimming removed 10 bases from V and 1 base from J, with 7 bases in between. Germline V gives CDR1 SNHLY, CDR2 FYNNEI. CDR3 length: 12 amino acids. CDR3 amino acids: CATTENTGELFF. CDR3 bases: TGTGCCACCACAGAGAACACCGGGGAGCTGTTTTTT.

J is TRBJ2-3 and V is TRBV7-9; TRBD2 matches at 11 bases. Germline V gene lookup returns CDR1 SEHNR and CDR2 FQNEAQ (reference sequence). The CDR3 runs to 19 residues. In DNA form, the CDR3 reads TGTGCACAGAGCAGCTTAGGCTCTAGCGGGAGGCCTAGCACAGATACGCAGTATTTT. Its protein is CAQSSLGSSGRPSTDTQYF.

Ten or more counts support this clonotype. The rearrangement joins TRBV12-3 or TRBV12-4 to TRBJ2-5, with D unclear. CDR3 size: 12 residues. Trimming cost V 6 bases and J 5 bases, with 10 bases left between them. The CDR3 nucleotides read TGTGCCAGCAGCTTCTCTGGGGAGACCCAGTACTTC. Translation: CASSFSGETQYF.

The chain uses TRBV7-9 and TRBJ2-1; D is unresolved. The germline V and J ends were trimmed by 5 bases and 4 bases, with 15 bases remaining between them. Germline V gene sequence: CDR1 SEHNR, CDR2 FQNEAQ (reference sequence). CDR3 length equals 15 residues. CDR3 DNA sequence: TGTGCCAGCAGCCCACTTCCCGGGCCGTACAATGAGCAGTTCTTC. Amino acid sequence: CASSPLPGPYNEQFF.

The chain joins TRBV7-3 to TRBJ2-7, with D perhaps TRBD2 (6 bases). CDR3 length equals 17 residues. Between the trimmed V and J ends, which lost 4 bases and 0 bases, there was a span of 19 bases. Germline loops: CDR1 SGHTA, CDR2 FQGTGA. DNA of the CDR3: TGTGCCAGCAGCTCCGAGACGGGGCGGGATAACTCCTACGAGCAGTACTTC. This encodes CASSSETGRDNSYEQYF. The full variable domain, in which reference TRBV7-3 and TRBJ2-7 provide the parts outside the CDR3, is GAGVSQTPSNKVTEKGKYVELRCDPISGHTALYWYRQSLGQGPEFLIYFQGTGAADDSGLPNDRFFAVRPEGSVSTLKIQRTERGDSAVYLCASSSETGRDNSYEQYFGPGTRLTVT.

This clonotype showed up many times. The CDR3 spells CASSLNADTQYF. The CDR3 coding sequence is TGCGCCAGCAGCTTGAATGCAGATACGCAGTATTTT. The chain joins TRBV5-1 to TRBJ2-3; D is unresolved. Trimming cost V 1 base and J 4 bases, with 4 bases left between them. The CDR3 runs 12 residues. The V gene's germline CDR1 is SGHRS and CDR2 YFSETQ.

This chain connects TRBV6-6 to TRBJ2-7; D is unclear. Germline assignment: CDR1 MNHNY and CDR2 SVGAGI (reference sequence). There are 10 residues in the CDR3. With 8 bases removed from V and 3 bases from J, the gap between germline ends came to 5 bases. DNA of the CDR3: TGTGCCAGCGCTAACTACGAGCAGTACTTC. This codes for CASANYEQYF.

This chain joins TRBV12-3 or TRBV12-4 and TRBJ1-1, with a weak D call TRBD1 (5 bases). This CDR3 is 14 amino acids long. With 7 bases removed from V and 1 base from J, the gap between germline ends came to 13 bases. CDR3 in amino acids: CASTPTVTNTEAFF. CDR3 DNA: TGTGCCAGCACCCCGACAGTCACGAACACTGAAGCTTTCTTT.